The 26 T cell receptor beta chains below come from one sample, sequenced in a study of shared clonotypes between healthy human individuals. Here immunoSEQ multiplex PCR was the method, and the copy in TCRdb shows in-frame clones only, minus some. The data contain roughly 700,000 clones, around 90% of them singletons. The sequencing sample was made of memory CD8+ T cells from PBMCs. Subset denoted: CD45RO+ cells pooled with CCR7-negative TemRA cells. All receptors derive from a man aged 18 to 29 in good health. Some clones in this sample may be carry-over from other donors' samples.

This clone was picked up a small number of times. This chain uses TRBV9 with TRBJ1-1; a possible D gene is TRBD1 (5 bases). Germline lookup yields CDR1 SGDLS and CDR2 YYNGEE. V was trimmed by 3 bases and J by 4 bases, leaving 10 bases between them. The CDR3 length is 13 residues. The DNA for the CDR3 is TGTGCCAGCAGCGGACGGGACTTCACTGAAGCTTTCTTT. Translation: CASSGRDFTEAFF. Combining the CDR3 with reference TRBV9 and TRBJ1-1 gives the whole variable domain DSGVTQTPKHLITATGQRVTLRCSPRSGDLSVYWYQQSLDQGLQFLIQYYNGEERAKGNILERFSAQQFPDLHSELNLSSLELGDSALYFCASSGRDFTEAFFGQGTRLTVV.

The chain joins TRBV2 to TRBJ2-2, with D tentatively TRBD2 (6 bases). The germline V gene encodes CDR1 SNHLY and CDR2 FYNNEI. V was trimmed by 1 base and J by 5 bases, leaving 11 bases between them. The CDR3 length is 15 residues. CDR3 amino acids: CASSEGRGWTGELFF. The CDR3 region has the DNA TGTGCCAGCAGTGAAGGGCGGGGTTGGACCGGGGAGCTGTTTTTT.

Note on this clone: The same CDR3 is also encoded by other DNA sequences in this sample. This sequence joins TRBV10-3 and TRBJ2-7; TRBD2 agrees at 13 bases. Germline values: CDR1 ENHRY, CDR2 SYGVKD. J lost 2 bases, V lost 2 bases, and 0 bases had no gene match. This CDR3 has 15 amino acids. CDR3 bases: TGTGCCATCAGTGAGGGGACTAGCGGGACCTACGAGCAGTACTTC. Amino acids: CAISEGTSGTYEQYF.

The rearrangement uses TRBV19 and TRBJ1-5, with 7 bases identical to TRBD1. From germline, CDR1 is LNHDA and CDR2 SQIVND (reference sequence). The CDR3 is 15 amino acids. V lost 5 bases and J lost 3; bases outside the gene matches: 7. CDR3 nucleotides: TGTGCCAGTAGTGACCCGACAGGGTACAATCAGCCCCAGCATTTT. Translated: CASSDPTGYNQPQHF.

This chain links TRBV7-9 with TRBJ2-3; 8 positions match TRBD1. The germline V gene encodes CDR1 SEHNR and CDR2 FQNEAQ (reference sequence). With 5 bases clipped from V and 6 bases from J, the junction kept 7 bases outside the gene matches. The CDR3 has 14 amino acids. The CDR3 loop is CASSDRQGRDTQYF. Here the CDR3 DNA reads TGTGCCAGCAGCGACAGACAGGGGAGGGATACGCAGTATTTT. Full variable domain (rest looked up from reference TRBV7-9 and TRBJ2-3): DTGVSQNPRHKITKRGQNVTFRCDPISEHNRLYWYRQTLGQGPEFLTYFQNEAQLEKSRLLSDRFSAERPKGSFSTLEIQRTEQGDSAMYLCASSDRQGRDTQYFGPGTRLTVL.

This chain joins TRBV27 and TRBJ2-6, with 13 bases identical to TRBD2. J gave up 4 bases and V 5 bases, and 8 bases lay outside the gene matches. CDR1 MNHEY and CDR2 SMNVEV come from the germline V gene (reference sequence). The CDR3 sequence is 18 residues long. DNA for the CDR3: TGTGCCAGCAGTCTAGGACTAGCGGGAGCTCCCGGGGCCAACGTCCTGACTTTC. This gives the protein CASSLGLAGAPGANVLTF.

The rearrangement joins TRBV27 to TRBJ1-2, with 7 bases aligning to TRBD1. Germline assignment: CDR1 MNHEY and CDR2 SMNVEV (reference sequence). The CDR3 consists of 16 residues. The V segment lost 5 bases and the J segment 4 bases; nucleotides outside the gene matches: 13. CDR3 nucleotide sequence: TGTGCCAGCAGTCTCCGTCTTGACAGGGCGATCTATGGCTACACCTTC. It encodes CASSLRLDRAIYGYTF.

The V call is TRBV4-1, the J call TRBJ2-7; D not resolved. CDR1 MGHRA and CDR2 YSYEKL come from the germline V gene. The CDR3 is 14 amino acids. With 0 bases removed from V and 2 bases from J, the gap between germline ends came to 8 bases. The CDR3 loop reads CASSQEGRPYEQYF. Written as DNA, the CDR3 is TGCGCCAGCAGCCAAGAAGGCCGCCCCTACGAGCAGTACTTC.

Written as DNA, the CDR3 is TGCAGCGTTGTAACAGGGGGTAGATCTTGGGGAAGGGCTGAAGCTTTCTTT. Protein: CSVVTGGRSWGRAEAFF. J is TRBJ1-1 and V is TRBV29-1; 8 bases agree with TRBD1. The CDR3 consists of 17 residues. Trimming removed 4 bases from V and 6 bases from J; junction bases left unmatched: 19. Germline CDR1 is SQVTM and CDR2 is ANQGSEA.

This clone was counted once. This chain joins TRBV15 and TRBJ2-7, with 8 bases matching TRBD2. The CDR3 spans 16 residues. Germline CDR1 reads LNHNV; CDR2 reads YYDKDF (reference sequence). J gave up 3 bases and V 3 bases, and 10 bases lay outside the gene matches. Here the CDR3 reads CATSSPRSGRSYEQYF. The CDR3 DNA reads TGTGCCACCAGCAGCCCACGGAGCGGGAGAAGCTACGAGCAGTACTTC.

As for this clone: The same CDR3 can be traced to other DNA sequences in this sample. CDR3 loop: CASSLVGEGNEQFF. CDR3 nucleotide sequence: TGTGCCAGCAGCTTAGTTGGGGAGGGCAATGAGCAGTTCTTC. The chain links TRBV7-9 to TRBJ2-1, with 7 nucleotides matching TRBD2. The CDR3 runs 14 residues. CDR1 SEHNR and CDR2 FQNEAQ come from the germline V gene (reference sequence). V lost 1 base to trimming and J lost 6 bases; unmatched junction nucleotides: 3.

The chain has TRBV19 and TRBJ1-1; D unclear. The germline V gene encodes CDR1 LNHDA and CDR2 SQIVND (reference sequence). The V end lost 7 bases, the J end lost 0 bases, and 15 bases lay between the germline ends. This CDR3 comprises 15 residues. This CDR3 reads CASTGLGLMNTEAFF. DNA for the CDR3: TGTGCCAGTACCGGGCTGGGATTAATGAACACTGAAGCTTTCTTT.

The gene calls are TRBV7-3 and TRBJ2-1; 10 positions agree with TRBD2. Germline V CDR1 and CDR2: SGHTA, FQGTGA. Trimming removed 2 bases from V and 8 bases from J; junction bases left unmatched: 12. CDR3 length: 17 amino acids. The CDR3, as DNA: TGTGCCAGCAGCTTAGAAGGGTTAGCGGGAGGATTCTATGAGCAGTTCTTC. Protein: CASSLEGLAGGFYEQFF.

This clone was observed once. This sequence joins TRBV7-8 and TRBJ2-3, with D tentatively TRBD2 (6 bases). There are 15 residues in the CDR3. V lost 5 bases to trimming and J lost 0 bases, with 12 bases between them. CDR1 is SGHVS, CDR2 FQNEAQ, per germline. This chain's CDR3 is CASSPAGSSTDTQYF. DNA for the CDR3: TGTGCCAGCAGCCCTGCGGGATCTAGCACAGATACGCAGTATTTT.

The J gene is TRBJ2-1, the V gene TRBV2, with TRBD2 matching over 9 bases. Germline trimming cut 5 bases from V and 1 base from J; bases unmatched to any gene: 3. From germline, CDR1 is SNHLY and CDR2 FYNNEI. The CDR3 has 15 residues. The CDR3 DNA reads as TGTGCCAGCAGTAGGACTAGCGCTTCCTACAATGAGCAGTTCTTC. It codes for CASSRTSASYNEQFF.

This clone has just a few counts. V gene TRBV7-9 combines with J gene TRBJ1-2; D is unclear. V lost 5 bases and J 4 bases, leaving 11 bases between the germline ends. Looked up from germline, CDR1 is SEHNR and CDR2 is FQNEAQ (reference sequence). The CDR3 is 13 amino acids. DNA for the CDR3: TGTGCCAGCAGCGGAACAGAATTCTATGGCTACACCTTC. Amino acid sequence: CASSGTEFYGYTF.

The V and J genes are TRBV4-2 and TRBJ2-7; TRBD2 matches at 7 bases. This CDR3 comprises 11 residues. Germline CDR1 reads LGHNA; CDR2 reads YNFKEQ. V gave up 7 bases and J gave up 7 bases; unmatched junction bases: 4. CDR3 coding DNA: TGTGCCAGCATGGGGGAGGGTGAGCAGTACTTC. Translated: CASMGEGEQYF.

The chain employs TRBV5-8 and TRBJ1-5, with D uncertain. V gave up 0 bases and J gave up 9 bases, with 13 bases separating them. CDR1 and CDR2 from the germline V gene are SGHTS and YDEGEE. The CDR3 extends over 14 amino acids. DNA for the CDR3: TGTGCCAGCAGCTTGGACTCGGCGGCAGGGCCCCAGCATTTT. It encodes CASSLDSAAGPQHF.

The CDR3 DNA reads as TGTGCCAGCAGCGCAAGAGACAGGGTGACTGGCTACACCTTC. The encoded protein is CASSARDRVTGYTF. The chain uses TRBV6-1 and TRBJ1-2; 7 nucleotides agree with TRBD1. The CDR3 spans 14 residues. J lost 7 bases, V lost 6 bases, and 11 bases had no gene match. Germline V gives CDR1 MNHNS, CDR2 SASEGT.

The chain uses TRBV29-1 and TRBJ2-7, with D perhaps matching TRBD1 or TRBD2 (5 bases each). CDR1 and CDR2 from the germline V gene are SQVTM and ANQGSEA. Trimming removed 6 bases at V and 3 bases at J, with 18 bases between. The CDR3 has 14 amino acids. CDR3 bases: TGCAGCGTGGGGACCCACCCCTCTTTCTACGAGCAGTACTTC. It translates to CSVGTHPSFYEQYF.

This clone has only one observation. The V call is TRBV19, the J call TRBJ1-2, with no clear D. The V end lost 3 bases, the J end lost 3 bases, and 11 bases lay between the germline ends. Germline V lookup: CDR1 LNHDA, CDR2 SQIVND (reference sequence). CDR3 length equals 14 residues. The CDR3 reads CASSIDGEDYGYTF. The DNA of the CDR3 is TGTGCCAGTAGTATCGACGGTGAAGACTATGGCTACACCTTC.

In this sample, this clone turned up once. The chain uses TRBV5-1 and TRBJ2-7; D is possibly TRBD2 (6 bases). This CDR3 region has 14 residues. V gave up 2 bases and J gave up 5 bases, with 14 bases separating them. Germline-derived CDR1 and CDR2 are SGHRS and YFSETQ. CDR3: CASSFGRERDEQYF. Here the CDR3 DNA reads TGCGCCAGCAGCTTCGGGCGGGAAAGAGACGAGCAGTACTTC.

This chain connects TRBV4-3 to TRBJ2-2; 9 bases are a match to TRBD1. The junction had 8 bases not matched to a gene; V was cut back by 3 bases and J by 6 bases. Germline-derived CDR1 and CDR2 are LGHNA and YSLEER. The CDR3 contains 16 residues. The CDR3, as DNA: TGCGCCAGCAGCCAGGGGGCCGGACAGGGGTCCGGGGAGCTGTTTTTT. The encoded protein is CASSQGAGQGSGELFF.

The chain recombines TRBV7-9 with TRBJ2-6, with 8 nucleotides matching TRBD1. The germline V gene has CDR1 SEHNR and CDR2 FQNEAQ (reference sequence). The CDR3 totals 14 residues. V trimming: 4 bases; J trimming: 11 bases; junction bases outside the gene matches: 7. Here the CDR3 DNA reads TGTGCCAGCAGCTCCACAGGGGGTCAGGACGTCCTGACTTTC. Protein sequence: CASSSTGGQDVLTF.

This clone was found once. The chain is built from TRBV6-5 and TRBJ2-3; D is undetermined. The V and J ends lost 5 bases and 0 bases respectively, with 12 bases between them. Germline loops: CDR1 MNHEY, CDR2 SVGAGI. The CDR3 has 15 residues. CDR3 DNA sequence: TGTGCCAGCAGTCCCGGACGGAGTAGCACAGATACGCAGTATTTT. Its protein is CASSPGRSSTDTQYF.

The chain links TRBV9 to TRBJ2-2; the match to TRBD1 covers 9 bases. Trimming at V came to 1 base and at J to 0 bases, leaving 10 bases not matched to a gene. Germline V gene lookup returns CDR1 SGDLS and CDR2 YYNGEE. The CDR3 covers 19 residues. The CDR3 spells CASSVSRTGVSANTGELFF. DNA of the CDR3: TGTGCCAGCAGCGTATCAAGGACAGGGGTCTCCGCGAACACCGGGGAGCTGTTTTTT.